A selection of T cell receptor beta chains follows, all from one sample in a study of CD8 T cells in Susac syndrome. TCRdb re-analysed the immunoSEQ multiplex PCR reads in MiXCR, keeping a single row per CDR3 protein. The data hold around 220,000 distinct CDR3 sequences, with roughly 90% observed a single time. The specimen was CD8+ T cells from PBMCs. The source is a human donor with multiple sclerosis. The CDR3 runs from the conserved cysteine through the conserved F or W. The order of the fields is clone size, D gene, V gene, J gene, CDR3 protein, CDR3 DNA. D genes are given only for firm matches. Clone size, where shown, is once, few, many, or a class for clones that have expanded.

.	.	TRBV6-5	TRBJ2-7	CASSYRQNSYEQYF	TGTGCCAGCAGTTACCGGCAGAACTCCTACGAGCAGTACTTC
.	.	TRBV29-1	TRBJ1-4	CSVEEGTNEKLFF	TGCAGCGTTGAGGAGGGCACTAATGAAAAACTGTTTTTT
.	.	TRBV5-4	TRBJ1-1	CASSLEKGRVTEAFF	TGTGCCAGCAGCTTGGAAAAGGGGCGGGTCACTGAAGCTTTCTTT
.	.	TRBV3-1	TRBJ1-1	CASSQLAGAGEAFF	TGTGCCAGCAGCCAGCTTGCGGGGGCGGGTGAAGCTTTCTTT
.	.	TRBV6-6	TRBJ2-7	CASSYIGGYEQYF	TGTGCCAGCAGTTACATTGGTGGGTACGAGCAGTACTTC
.	TRBD1	TRBV5-1	TRBJ2-1	CASSGTGYNEQFF	TGCGCCAGCAGCGGGACAGGCTACAATGAGCAGTTCTTC
.	TRBD1	TRBV12-3/TRBV12-4	TRBJ2-7	CASSLWDRGYEQYF	TGTGCCAGCAGTTTGTGGGACAGGGGGTACGAGCAGTACTTC
.	.	TRBV4-2	TRBJ1-4	CASSQEAEEANEKLFF	TGTGCCAGCAGCCAAGAGGCAGAGGAAGCTAATGAAAAACTGTTTTTT
once	.	TRBV9	TRBJ1-1	CASSWTDKNTEAFF	TGTGCCAGCAGCTGGACCGACAAGAACACTGAAGCTTTCTTT
.	.	TRBV20-1	TRBJ2-2	CSARELYTGELFF	TGCAGTGCTAGAGAATTATACACCGGGGAGCTGTTTTTT
.	.	TRBV19	TRBJ2-5	CASSIWSGGSETQYF	TGTGCCAGTAGTATATGGTCAGGCGGTTCAGAGACCCAGTACTTC
.	TRBD2	TRBV12-5	TRBJ2-3	CASGLPRTSADTQYF	TGTGCTAGTGGTTTGCCCCGGACTAGCGCAGATACGCAGTATTTT
.	TRBD2	TRBV5-8	TRBJ2-5	CASSWGGEEETQYF	TGTGCCAGCAGCTGGGGGGGGGAGGAAGAGACCCAGTACTTC
.	.	TRBV7-9	TRBJ1-2	CASSFPTVANYGYTF	TGTGCCAGCAGCTTCCCGACAGTAGCTAACTATGGCTACACCTTC
.	.	TRBV14	TRBJ2-1	CASSQDWGGTNEQFF	TGTGCCAGCAGCCAAGATTGGGGCGGGACGAATGAGCAGTTCTTC
.	.	TRBV30	TRBJ2-4	CAWTKGGKKNIQYF	TGTGCCTGGACCAAAGGAGGGAAAAAAAACATTCAGTACTTC
few	TRBD1	TRBV4-3	TRBJ2-7	CASSRGTGGPYEQYF	TGCGCCAGCAGCCGCGGGACAGGGGGACCCTACGAGCAGTACTTC
.	TRBD2	TRBV9	TRBJ2-1	CASSTGLAGGEGNEQFF	TGTGCCAGCAGCACGGGACTAGCGGGGGGAGAGGGCAATGAGCAGTTCTTC
.	.	TRBV7-9	TRBJ2-3	CASSLAGVPLDTQYF	TGTGCCAGCAGCTTAGCGGGAGTGCCCTTGGATACGCAGTATTTT
.	.	TRBV19	TRBJ1-4	CASSSPRESNEKLFF	TGTGCCAGTAGTTCCCCCCGTGAGAGTAATGAAAAACTGTTTTTT
.	TRBD2	TRBV12-3/TRBV12-4	TRBJ2-1	CASRPSSGTYNEQFF	TGTGCCAGCAGACCTTCTAGCGGGACCTACAATGAGCAGTTCTTC
.	TRBD1	TRBV9	TRBJ2-2	CASSVTGLAGELFF	TGTGCCAGCAGCGTGACAGGGTTGGCCGGGGAGCTGTTTTTT
.	.	TRBV21-1	TRBJ2-6	CASSDRQGISGANVLTF	TGTGCCAGCAGCGATAGACAGGGCATCTCTGGGGCCAACGTCCTGACTTTC
.	.	TRBV12-3/TRBV12-4	TRBJ1-1	CASSLLGRANTEAFF	TGTGCCAGCAGTTTATTAGGACGGGCGAACACTGAAGCTTTCTTT
.	TRBD2	TRBV4-2	TRBJ2-7	CASSQIAGGSSEQYF	TGTGCCAGCAGCCAAATAGCGGGAGGCTCCTCCGAGCAGTACTTC
.	TRBD2	TRBV12-3/TRBV12-4	TRBJ2-3	CASSPQHTSGGDTQYF	TGTGCCAGCAGTCCCCAACATACTAGCGGCGGAGATACGCAGTATTTT
.	TRBD2	TRBV19	TRBJ2-3	CASSIASGGAAGDTQYF	TGTGCCAGTAGTATAGCGAGCGGGGGGGCCGCTGGAGATACGCAGTATTTT
.	.	TRBV12-3/TRBV12-4	TRBJ2-7	CASSPTLFGTYEQYF	TGTGCCAGCAGTCCCACCCTGTTTGGCACCTACGAGCAGTACTTC
.	.	TRBV19	TRBJ1-1	CDSSIGRSPTEAFF	TGTGACAGTAGTATTGGACGGAGCCCCACTGAAGCTTTCTTT
.	TRBD1	TRBV2	TRBJ2-7	CAAKGQIEQYF	TGTGCCGCAAAGGGACAGATCGAGCAGTACTTC
.	.	TRBV4-1	TRBJ1-1	CASSRRDTENTEAFF	TGCGCCAGCAGCCGCCGGGACACCGAGAACACTGAAGCTTTCTTT
.	.	TRBV7-6	TRBJ1-1	CASSLGWLATEAFF	TGTGCCAGCAGCTTAGGGTGGTTGGCTACTGAAGCTTTCTTT
.	.	TRBV13	TRBJ2-5	CASSRGLSETQYF	TGTGCCAGCAGCCGAGGACTCTCGGAGACCCAGTACTTC
.	TRBD1	TRBV2	TRBJ2-1	CASRGQGPGQFF	TGTGCCAGCAGAGGACAGGGGCCGGGCCAGTTCTTC
few	.	TRBV9	TRBJ1-1	CASSVGDGEAFF	TGTGCCAGCAGCGTTGGGGACGGTGAAGCTTTCTTT
.	.	TRBV3-1	TRBJ1-2	CASSQEYGGGYGYTF	TGTGCCAGCAGCCAAGAGTACGGAGGAGGCTATGGCTACACCTTC
.	.	TRBV7-9	TRBJ2-5	CASSSGQDLYTQYF	TGTGCCAGCAGCTCAGGACAAGACTTGTATACCCAGTACTTC
.	.	TRBV14	TRBJ2-2	CASSQGLIAVNTGELFF	TGTGCCAGCAGCCAAGGTCTTATAGCGGTTAACACCGGGGAGCTGTTTTTT
.	.	TRBV7-9	TRBJ2-3	CASSLLRYSDSYTQYF	TGTGCCAGCAGCCTACTCCGGTACAGCGACTCCTATACGCAGTATTTT
.	TRBD2	TRBV19	TRBJ2-1	CASSIAGGPYNEQFF	TGTGCCAGTAGTATAGCGGGAGGGCCATACAATGAGCAGTTCTTC
.	.	TRBV3-1	TRBJ2-7	CASSHAGSSYEQYF	TGTGCCAGCAGCCACGCGGGGAGCTCCTACGAGCAGTACTTC
.	TRBD1	TRBV30	TRBJ1-1	CAWSMGQGGEAFF	TGTGCCTGGAGTATGGGACAGGGGGGTGAAGCTTTCTTT
once	.	TRBV7-9	TRBJ2-7	CASRDRETYEQYF	TGTGCCAGCAGGGACCGGGAAACGTACGAGCAGTACTTC
once	TRBD2	TRBV12-3/TRBV12-4	TRBJ2-7	CASSLRASGSHEQYF	TGTGCCAGCAGTTTAAGGGCTAGCGGGAGCCACGAGCAGTACTTC
.	.	TRBV15	TRBJ1-2	CATSSGRNYGYTF	TGTGCCACCAGCAGTGGCAGGAACTATGGCTACACCTTC
.	.	TRBV20-1	TRBJ2-1	CSAKRVTYNEQFF	TGCAGTGCTAAGCGGGTCACATACAATGAGCAGTTCTTC
.	TRBD1	TRBV27	TRBJ2-7	CASSPIGTGVEQYF	TGTGCCAGCAGCCCGATTGGGACAGGGGTCGAGCAGTACTTC
.	.	TRBV7-9	TRBJ2-7	CASSDKEGGLTIYEQYF	TGTGCCAGCAGCGACAAAGAGGGGGGACTCACTATCTACGAGCAGTACTTC
.	.	TRBV29-1	TRBJ2-3	CSVEGPGDTQYF	TGCAGCGTTGAGGGACCCGGAGATACGCAGTATTTT
.	TRBD1	TRBV12-3/TRBV12-4	TRBJ2-2	CASSTRTGTGELFF	TGTGCCAGCAGTACACGGACAGGAACCGGGGAGCTGTTTTTT
.	.	TRBV19	TRBJ2-7	CASSMGTAVWRRGEQYF	TGTGCCAGTAGTATGGGGACGGCCGTATGGAGACGAGGCGAGCAGTACTTC
.	.	TRBV6-5	TRBJ1-2	CASSLGPGEANYGYTF	TGTGCCAGCAGTTTGGGTCCCGGGGAGGCTAACTATGGCTACACCTTC
few	TRBD2	TRBV3-1	TRBJ2-1	CASSQDTSGENNEQFF	TGTGCCAGCAGCCAAGATACTAGCGGGGAGAACAATGAGCAGTTCTTC
.	TRBD1	TRBV4-1	TRBJ2-5	CASSQVDRDQTQYF	TGCGCCAGCAGCCAAGTGGACAGGGACCAGACCCAGTACTTC
.	.	TRBV29-1	TRBJ2-7	CSVGRLDEQYF	TGCAGCGTGGGGCGGTTGGACGAGCAGTACTTC
.	.	TRBV7-9	TRBJ2-4	CASSTGIGEAKNIQYF	TGTGCCAGCAGTACCGGCATAGGGGAAGCCAAAAACATTCAGTACTTC
.	.	TRBV28	TRBJ2-1	CASSSNRVMYEQFF	TGTGCCAGCAGTTCTAACAGGGTAATGTATGAGCAGTTCTTC
.	TRBD2	TRBV9	TRBJ2-7	CASSVSGGVDEQYF	TGTGCCAGCAGCGTAAGCGGGGGGGTTGATGAGCAGTACTTC
.	.	TRBV7-6	TRBJ1-4	CASSLGLAGNEKLFF	TGTGCCAGCAGCTTAGGGTTGGCAGGAAATGAAAAACTGTTTTTT